These 22 T cell receptor beta chains came from one sample sequenced in a study of blood T cell repertoires in COVID-19 (TCRdb year 2020). Library creation used the immunoSEQ multiplex PCR assay. TCRdb provides this immuneACCESS table in a form limited to in-frame rearrangements. Some clones are lacking; in checked studies, under half of them reflect an unresolved V gene, and why the rest are absent is not known. The sample table lists about 180,000 clones, roughly 85% of them with a count of one. About 9.4% of the sample comes from the top ten. Sequencing input: PBMCs or T cells enriched from blood (not recorded which). The receptors here all came from a woman younger than 30 who had recovered from COVID-19.

The chain links TRBV19 to TRBJ1-6, with D hard to call. From germline, CDR1 is LNHDA and CDR2 SQIVND (reference sequence). This CDR3 region has 13 residues. With 5 bases removed from V and 9 bases from J, the gap between germline ends came to 11 bases. The CDR3 sequence: CASSPGTVSPLHF. The CDR3 DNA is TGTGCCAGTAGTCCGGGAACGGTTTCACCCCTCCACTTT.

This chain uses TRBV19 with TRBJ1-2; tentative D call: TRBD1 (5 bases). The germline CDR1 and CDR2 sequences are LNHDA and SQIVND (reference sequence). This CDR3 region has 14 residues. Trimming stripped 5 bases from V and 8 bases from J, with 18 bases between. In nucleotides, the CDR3 is TGTGCCAGTAGTTGGGCGGGACCAGGGTCGGGCTACACCTTC. This encodes CASSWAGPGSGYTF.

This chain links TRBV30 with TRBJ1-6; no firm D call. Between the trimmed V and J ends, which lost 4 bases and 0 bases, there was a span of 10 bases. The length of the CDR3 is 15 residues. Germline V gene sequence: CDR1 GTSNPN, CDR2 SVGIG (reference sequence). The CDR3 is CAWISGSSYNSPLHF. Here the CDR3 DNA reads TGTGCCTGGATTAGCGGGAGCTCCTATAATTCACCCCTCCACTTT.

The rearrangement links TRBV6-6 to TRBJ2-2; TRBD2 is a possible D gene (6 bases). Trimming left V 7 bases short and J 1 base short, with 10 bases between. This CDR3 is 14 amino acids long. From germline, CDR1 is MNHNY and CDR2 SVGAGI (reference sequence). CDR3 sequence: CASNGGVNTGELFF. The CDR3 coding sequence is TGTGCCAGCAACGGCGGGGTGAACACCGGGGAGCTGTTTTTT.

This clone was seen just once. This rearrangement joins TRBV13 to TRBJ2-2; 15 bases line up with TRBD2. Trimming at V came to 5 bases and at J to 8 bases, leaving 6 bases not matched to a gene. CDR1 is PRHDT and CDR2 is FYEKMQ in the germline V gene (reference sequence). The CDR3 is 16 amino acids. The CDR3, as DNA: TGTGCCAGCAGCCGGACTAGCGGGAGGGCCTTTGGGGAGCTGTTTTTT. Translation: CASSRTSGRAFGELFF.

The genes are TRBV5-8 and TRBJ1-2; D is uncertain. Germline values: CDR1 SGHTS, CDR2 YDEGEE. With 4 bases removed from V and 8 bases from J, the gap between germline ends came to 12 bases. The CDR3 totals 12 residues. DNA of the CDR3: TGTGCCAGCAGCCGAGATTTTCTGGGCTACACCTTC. Its translation is CASSRDFLGYTF.

V and J are TRBV27 and TRBJ2-2; D is possibly TRBD1 (6 bases). This CDR3 region has 14 residues. The germline V and J ends were trimmed by 4 bases and 4 bases, with 10 bases remaining between them. Looked up from germline, CDR1 is MNHEY and CDR2 is SMNVEV (reference sequence). The CDR3 loop reads CASSSTGSTGELFF. The CDR3 coding sequence is TGTGCCAGCAGTTCTACAGGGAGCACCGGGGAGCTGTTTTTT.

The chain carries TRBV19 and TRBJ1-6; TRBD1 matches 10 bases. Trimming cost V 3 bases and J 3 bases; bases outside gene matches: 5. Germline loops: CDR1 LNHDA, CDR2 SQIVND (reference sequence). This CDR3 contains 17 residues. CDR3 in amino acids: CASSIGQGGLYNSPLHF. The CDR3 DNA is TGTGCCAGTAGTATCGGACAGGGGGGACTCTATAATTCACCCCTCCACTTT.

The chain carries TRBV6-5 and TRBJ2-7; the match to TRBD1 covers 10 bases. Germline loops: CDR1 MNHEY, CDR2 SVGAGI. The CDR3 is made up of 15 amino acids. The V gene end was trimmed by 2 bases and the J gene end by 5 bases; junction bases not matched to a gene: 6. This chain's CDR3 is CASSYIGTGVDEQYF. The CDR3 nucleotides read TGTGCCAGCAGTTACATCGGGACAGGGGTCGACGAGCAGTACTTC.

This clone came up once. The chain recombines TRBV2 with TRBJ1-5; D is undetermined. The CDR3 length is 14 residues. V was shortened by 7 bases and J by 6 bases, with 16 bases between the two germline ends. Germline V gene data show CDR1 as SNHLY and CDR2 as FYNNEI. The CDR3 protein is CASKDQTSGQPQHF. The CDR3 DNA follows: TGTGCCAGCAAGGACCAAACCAGCGGTCAGCCCCAGCATTTT.

Here the CDR3 DNA reads TGTGCCAGTAGTATATTGAAGGGGCCCTCAGATACGCAGTATTTT. It codes for CASSILKGPSDTQYF. V gene TRBV19 combines with J gene TRBJ2-3, with a tentative D call TRBD1 (5 bases). CDR3 length: 15 residues. CDR1 is LNHDA and CDR2 is SQIVND in the germline V gene (reference sequence). V gave up 2 bases and J gave up 4 bases, with 13 bases separating them.

This chain uses TRBV9 with TRBJ1-2, with a weak D call TRBD1 (6 bases). The CDR3 loop spans 14 amino acids. Germline V gene data show CDR1 as SGDLS and CDR2 as YYNGEE. V was shortened by 0 bases and J by 8 bases, with 14 bases between the two germline ends. The CDR3 DNA sequence: TGTGCCAGCAGCGTAGAGGCGGGGGGCCGGGGCTACACCTTC. Translation: CASSVEAGGRGYTF. The full variable domain, in which reference TRBV9 and TRBJ1-2 provide the parts outside the CDR3, is DSGVTQTPKHLITATGQRVTLRCSPRSGDLSVYWYQQSLDQGLQFLIQYYNGEERAKGNILERFSAQQFPDLHSELNLSSLELGDSALYFCASSVEAGGRGYTFGSGTRLTVV.

V gene TRBV19 combines with J gene TRBJ1-6; the D gene is possibly TRBD1 (5 bases). The CDR3 spans 16 residues. CDR1 LNHDA and CDR2 SQIVND come from the germline V gene (reference sequence). V lost 1 base and J 3 bases, leaving 10 bases between the germline ends. The CDR3 spells CASSIGTTFYNSPLHF. In nucleotides, the CDR3 is TGTGCCAGTAGTATAGGGACAACTTTCTATAATTCACCCCTCCACTTT.

This clone was observed a single time. V usage is TRBV11-3 and J usage is TRBJ1-1, with D unresolved. The ends were cut back, 3 bases at V and 3 bases at J, with 8 bases in the middle. CDR3 length: 13 amino acids. CDR1 is SGHNT and CDR2 is YENEEA in the germline V gene. The CDR3 bases are TGTGCCAGCAGCTTTCAGGTGGACACTGAAGCTTTCTTT. Translated, it gives CASSFQVDTEAFF. The full variable domain, with the rest looked up from reference TRBV11-3 and TRBJ1-1, is EAGVVQSPRYKIIEKKQPVAFWCNPISGHNTLYWYLQNLGQGPELLIRYENEEAVDDSQLPKDRFSAERLKGVDSTLKIQPAELGDSAVYLCASSFQVDTEAFFGQGTRLTVV.

The V call is TRBV28, the J call TRBJ2-3; TRBD2 matches 11 bases. The CDR3 loop spans 18 amino acids. Unmatched junction bases numbered 16, after V lost 5 bases and J lost 6 bases. Germline CDR1 reads MDHEN; CDR2 reads SYDVKM. The CDR3: CASSPTPRLAGGLDTQYF. The CDR3, as DNA: TGTGCCAGCAGTCCCACACCCCGTTTAGCGGGAGGGCTGGATACGCAGTATTTT.

J is TRBJ1-5 and V is TRBV18; 7 bases line up with TRBD1. CDR1 and CDR2 from the germline V gene are KGHSH and LQKENI. The length of the CDR3 is 16 residues. The V segment lost 1 base and the J segment 2 bases; nucleotides outside the gene matches: 5. The CDR3 DNA reads TGTGCCAGCTCACCACAGGGGGCAACGGGCAATCAGCCCCAGCATTTT. Encoded protein: CASSPQGATGNQPQHF.

This rearrangement joins TRBV2 to TRBJ2-3; TRBD2 aligns across 13 bases. Trimming at V came to 3 bases and at J to 1 base, leaving 10 bases not matched to a gene. The germline gives CDR1 SNHLY, CDR2 FYNNEI. The CDR3 runs 19 residues. The CDR3 protein is CASSEILGLAGDGTDTQYF. CDR3 nucleotide sequence: TGTGCCAGCAGTGAGATCCTCGGACTAGCGGGAGATGGCACAGATACGCAGTATTTT.

The rearrangement joins TRBV19 to TRBJ2-2, with 7 bases identical to TRBD1. The CDR3 has 16 amino acids. Germline-derived CDR1 and CDR2 are LNHDA and SQIVND (reference sequence). With V trimmed by 3 bases and J by 5 bases, 9 bases remained unmatched. Here the CDR3 reads CASSILFPQGTGELFF. CDR3 coding DNA: TGTGCCAGTAGTATTCTTTTTCCACAGGGGACCGGGGAGCTGTTTTTT.

A word on this clone: Other nucleotide sequences in the sample specify the same CDR3. The chain is built from TRBV7-2 and TRBJ2-2; weak D call: TRBD2 (5 bases). Germline values: CDR1 SGHTA, CDR2 FQGNSA. Deletions cut 3 bases from V and 5 bases from J, with 7 bases between. The CDR3 totals 13 residues. The CDR3 nucleotides read TGTGCCAGCAGCTTGTCGGGGACCGGGGAGCTGTTTTTT. Amino acid sequence: CASSLSGTGELFF.

J is TRBJ2-3 and V is TRBV9; D is possibly TRBD2 (6 bases). Trimming removed 4 bases from V and 1 base from J, with 16 bases in between. The CDR3 loop spans 16 amino acids. Germline CDR1 and CDR2: SGDLS and YYNGEE. In DNA, the CDR3 is TGTGCCAGCAGCCCCGGGGGTAGCGTTGGCACAGATACGCAGTATTTT. The encoded protein is CASSPGGSVGTDTQYF.

The V call is TRBV19, the J call TRBJ2-7, with TRBD1 matching 7 bases. The germline V gene has CDR1 LNHDA and CDR2 SQIVND (reference sequence). CDR3 length: 14 amino acids. V was clipped by 4 bases and J by 1 base; unmatched bases: 4. CDR3 coding DNA: TGTGCCAGTAGTAACGTGGGACAGTCCTACGAGCAGTACTTC. It specifies CASSNVGQSYEQYF. Drawing the rest from reference TRBV19 and TRBJ2-7, the complete variable domain is DGGITQSPKYLFRKEGQNVTLSCEQNLNHDAMYWYRQDPGQGLRLIYYSQIVNDFQKGDIAEGYSVSREKKESFPLTVTSAQKNPTAFYLCASSNVGQSYEQYFGPGTRLTVT.

Concerning this clone: The same CDR3 is also encoded by other DNA sequences in this sample. The chain couples TRBV28 to TRBJ1-1; D gene unclear. Germline CDR1 is MDHEN and CDR2 is SYDVKM. V was shortened by 7 bases and J by 1 base, with 4 bases between the two germline ends. The CDR3 length is 11 residues. CDR3 DNA: TGTGCCAGCACTAAGAACACTGAAGCTTTCTTT. As protein: CASTKNTEAFF.